Shown below are 4 T cell receptor beta chains from a single sample sequenced in a study of cytomegalovirus exposure and HLA in healthy donors. In the PCR, 60 Vbeta and 13 Jbeta primers were used. Data came from immunoSEQ multiplex PCR; TCRdb stores just in-frame clones and leaves some out. The sample shows 80,000 or so clones, over 70% of them seen only once. The sample comprised PBMCs. Receptor source: a woman between 35 and 50 years old in good health and CMV-seronegative.

V gene TRBV27 combines with J gene TRBJ1-4, with D perhaps TRBD1 (5 bases). The germline gives CDR1 MNHEY, CDR2 SMNVEV (reference sequence). The CDR3 length is 13 residues. V shed 5 bases and J shed 7 bases, with 11 bases lying between them. The CDR3, as DNA: TGTGCCAGCAGTATCCAGGGAAGTGAAAAACTGTTTTTT. This encodes CASSIQGSEKLFF.

The V call is TRBV2, the J call TRBJ2-7; D might be TRBD2 (6 bases). Germline V gene data show CDR1 as SNHLY and CDR2 as FYNNEI. This CDR3 contains 13 residues. The germline V and J ends were trimmed by 0 bases and 6 bases, with 9 bases remaining between them. This CDR3 reads CASSEARRAEQYF. DNA for the CDR3: TGTGCCAGCAGTGAAGCAAGGAGGGCCGAGCAGTACTTC. Complete variable domain (other parts from reference TRBV2 and TRBJ2-7): EPEVTQTPSHQVTQMGQEVILRCVPISNHLYFYWYRQILGQKVEFLVSFYNNEISEKSEIFDDQFSVERPDGSNFTLKIRSTKLEDSAMYFCASSEARRAEQYFGPGTRLTVT.

This sequence joins TRBV5-8 and TRBJ1-5; D gene uncertain. Deletions cut 1 base from V and 1 base from J, with 9 bases between. The CDR3 contains 15 residues. Germline V CDR1 and CDR2: SGHTS, YDEGEE. DNA for the CDR3: TGTGCCAGCAGCTTGTATGGGCAAAGCAATCAGCCCCAGCATTTT. Translating gives CASSLYGQSNQPQHF.

J is TRBJ2-3 and V is TRBV10-3; TRBD2 agrees at 15 bases. The CDR3 loop spans 16 amino acids. J was trimmed by 4 bases and V by 5 bases; bases with no gene match: 4. Germline CDR1 is ENHRY and CDR2 is SYGVKD. The CDR3 loop reads CAISSGTSGGSDTQYF. The CDR3, as DNA: TGTGCCATCAGTTCCGGGACTAGCGGGGGGTCAGATACGCAGTATTTT.